The TCR beta chain under discussion was sequenced for a study of blood T cell repertoires in COVID-19. The table came from immunoSEQ multiplex PCR; TCRdb's copy has only in-frame clones and leaves some out. The sample shows roughly 110,000 clones, approximately 81% of them seen only once. Germline-derived CDR1 and CDR2 are LGHDT and YNNKEL (reference sequence). The CDR3 covers 15 residues. Trimming took off 0 bases at V and 6 bases at J, with 13 bases between the two ends. The chain carries TRBV3-1 (or the pseudogene TRBV3-2) and TRBJ2-3; no firm D call. This sequence originates from a human donor in a cohort sampled during active COVID-19. Input material: peripheral blood. The DNA of the CDR3 is TGTGCCAGCAGCCAAGATGGTCGGGTAGCTGATACGCAGTATTTT. Amino acids: CASSQDGRVADTQYF.